One and the same sample provided the 31 T cell receptor beta chains below, sequenced in a study of T cells in Graves' hyperthyroidism and ophthalmopathy (dated by TCRdb to between 2019 and 2020). The library was generated by multiplex PCR. TCRdb lists the instrument as Illumina HiSeq 2000. Amplification of TCR beta CDR3 regions was carried out from RNA transcripts. The TCR CDR3 was subjected to a first round of RT-PCR using the HTBI primer set and the Qiagen OneStep RT-PCR kit. TCRdb applied fastp at Q25 and MiXCR to the public reads, then kept only in-frame beta chains. Identical CDR3 protein sequences are pooled into one entry, listed with their most common genes and DNA. The sample profile shows around 620,000 distinct CDR3 sequences; 14% of them were found once. Less than 9% of the sample comes from the top ten. Sequenced material: blood. These receptor sequences come from a woman younger than 35 with Graves' ophthalmopathy.

J is TRBJ1-5 and V is TRBV7-6; unclear D gene. The CDR3 contains 16 residues. Trimming took 1 base from V and 7 from J, leaving 17 bases between them. The V gene's germline CDR1 is SGHVS and CDR2 FNYEAQ. For the CDR3, the DNA is TGTGCCAGCAGCTTAGAAGGAGGTTTAGGGAGACAGCCCCAGCATTTT. Its translation is CASSLEGGLGRQPQHF.

Written as DNA, the CDR3 is TGTGCCAGCAGTCCAGGGGGCGGACTTCGGGATGAGCAGTTCTTC. Protein: CASSPGGGLRDEQFF. The J gene is TRBJ2-1, the V gene TRBV27, with 8 bases lining up with TRBD1. The CDR3 is made up of 15 amino acids. The germline CDR1 and CDR2 sequences are MNHEY and SMNVEV (reference sequence). V was pared by 5 bases and J by 8 bases, with 11 bases of the junction left unmatched.

There are many counts of this clonotype. The J gene is TRBJ2-3, the V gene TRBV2, with TRBD2 matching over 8 bases. The ends lost 6 bases at V and 0 bases at J; junction bases unmatched: 8. The germline CDR1 and CDR2 sequences are SNHLY and FYNNEI. CDR3 length: 16 residues. The CDR3 loop is CASSSLAGLSTDTQYF. The CDR3 DNA sequence: TGTGCCAGCAGCTCCCTAGCGGGCTTAAGCACAGATACGCAGTATTTT.

The sample holds many counts of this clonotype. The genes are TRBV28 and TRBJ1-2; maybe TRBD1 (6 bases). Germline assignment: CDR1 MDHEN and CDR2 SYDVKM. This CDR3 contains 12 residues. Trimming stripped 6 bases from V and 6 bases from J, with 11 bases between. CDR3 residues: CASRGARDGYTF. As DNA, the CDR3 is TGTGCCAGCAGGGGGGCGCGGGATGGCTACACCTTC.

This clonotype was seen at least ten times. The rearrangement links TRBV6-1 to TRBJ2-7, with a tentative D call TRBD1 (6 bases). CDR3 length equals 13 residues. Germline V gives CDR1 MNHNS, CDR2 SASEGT. V lost 6 bases and J 5 bases, leaving 14 bases between the germline ends. The CDR3 bases are TGTGCCAGCAGCCCAGGGGTAATCCACGAGCAGTACTTC. This gives the protein CASSPGVIHEQYF.

The genes are TRBV24-1 and TRBJ2-7, with a weak D call TRBD1 (5 bases). Germline CDR1 is KGHDR and CDR2 is SFDVKD. Between the trimmed V and J ends, which lost 4 bases and 2 bases, there was a span of 17 bases. This CDR3 is built from 16 residues. CDR3 sequence reads: CATSDPDSSGTYEQYF. The CDR3, as DNA: TGTGCCACCAGTGACCCTGACAGCTCCGGTACCTACGAGCAGTACTTC.

This clonotype has at least ten counts. Germline and junction disagree at one end, which may indicate a read error. J is TRBJ2-1 and V is TRBV27; D possibly corresponds to TRBD2 (5 bases). The germline gives CDR1 MNHEY, CDR2 SMNVEV (reference sequence). The CDR3 runs 14 residues. The CDR3 protein is CASTSGSSYNGQFF. The CDR3 DNA reads as TGTGCCAGCACCAGCGGTAGCTCCTACAATGGGCAGTTCTTC.

This clonotype was recorded a few times. The rearrangement joins TRBV2 to TRBJ1-5, with D possibly TRBD1 on 5 matching bases. The CDR3 runs 16 residues. V shed 4 bases and J shed 0 bases, with 13 bases lying between them. The germline V gene encodes CDR1 SNHLY and CDR2 FYNNEI. This CDR3 reads CASSGSWGTSNQPQHF. In DNA form, the CDR3 reads TGTGCCAGCAGTGGATCTTGGGGGACTAGCAATCAGCCCCAGCATTTT.

This clonotype came up a few times. The CDR3 loop reads CASSPGLDTMKQFF. In DNA, the CDR3 is TGTGCCAGCTCACCGGGTCTGGATACAATGAAGCAGTTCTTC. The chain joins TRBV18 to TRBJ2-1; no definite D call. This CDR3 contains 14 residues. Deletions cut 3 bases from V and 11 bases from J, with 17 bases between. Germline values: CDR1 KGHSH, CDR2 LQKENI.

The chain is built from TRBV12-3 or TRBV12-4 and TRBJ2-1; 7 positions agree with TRBD2. The junction had 4 bases not matched to a gene; V was cut back by 10 bases and J by 7 bases. The CDR3 runs to 11 residues. CDR3: CATIGGNEQFF. Written as DNA, the CDR3 is TGTGCCACCATCGGGGGGAATGAGCAGTTCTTC.

This clonotype was counted between two and nine times. V usage is TRBV4-1 and J usage is TRBJ2-3; D gene unclear. The length of the CDR3 is 11 residues. From germline, CDR1 is MGHRA and CDR2 YSYEKL. Deletions cut 4 bases from V and 5 bases from J, with 4 bases between. CDR3 bases: TGCGCCAGCAGCCGGGAAGATACGCAGTATTTT. As protein: CASSREDTQYF.

This clonotype was found many times. CDR3 bases: TGTGCCAGCACCCTGGGGAGCGGGGCGAACACCGGGGAGCTGTTTTTT. Its protein product is CASTLGSGANTGELFF. The chain joins TRBV7-2 to TRBJ2-2, with TRBD2 matching over 7 bases. Per germline, CDR1 SGHTA and CDR2 FQGNSA. The CDR3 loop spans 16 amino acids. Trimming took 7 bases from V and 0 from J; bases not matched to a gene: 8.

The CDR3 loop reads CASSSQGAEEKLFF. In DNA form, the CDR3 reads TGTGCCAGCAGCTCACAGGGGGCTGAAGAAAAACTGTTTTTT. This chain joins TRBV6-1 and TRBJ1-4, with 9 bases aligning to TRBD1. Germline V gene sequence: CDR1 MNHNS, CDR2 SASEGT. The CDR3 runs 14 residues. V trimming: 6 bases; J trimming: 8 bases; junction bases outside the gene matches: 7.

The rearrangement joins TRBV24-1 to TRBJ1-1, with TRBD1 identical over 8 bases. With 4 bases clipped from V and 11 bases from J, the junction kept 8 bases outside the gene matches. Germline assignment: CDR1 KGHDR and CDR2 SFDVKD. This CDR3 is 13 amino acids long. CDR3: CATSETDRAIAFF. DNA of the CDR3: TGTGCCACCAGTGAGACGGACAGGGCAATTGCTTTCTTT.

This clonotype occurred many times. The genes are TRBV2 and TRBJ1-2, with TRBD1 as a possible D gene (5 bases). V was trimmed by 4 bases and J by 2 bases, leaving 11 bases between them. CDR3 length: 14 amino acids. Germline V gives CDR1 SNHLY, CDR2 FYNNEI. CDR3 nucleotide sequence: TGTGCCAGCAGTGTATGGGAGGGGAACTATGGCTACACCTTC. It translates to CASSVWEGNYGYTF.

This chain joins TRBV6-1 and TRBJ2-7; 9 bases match TRBD2. CDR1 is MNHNS, CDR2 SASEGT, per germline. This CDR3 comprises 19 residues. V shed 9 bases, J shed 2 bases, and the junction held 23 bases outside the gene matches. As DNA, the CDR3 is TGTGCCAGTCGACCCGGGGCAGGCCTTAGCGGGAGATCTCCCTACGAGCAGTACTTC. Amino acid sequence: CASRPGAGLSGRSPYEQYF.

This clonotype showed up many times. This chain joins TRBV6-1 and TRBJ2-1, with TRBD2 identical over 11 bases. V lost 5 bases to trimming and J lost 10 bases; unmatched junction nucleotides: 13. This CDR3 has 16 amino acids. The germline gives CDR1 MNHNS, CDR2 SASEGT. The chain's CDR3 is CASSWGLADPLREQFF. The CDR3, as DNA: TGTGCCAGCAGTTGGGGACTAGCGGACCCCTTAAGGGAGCAGTTCTTC.

This clonotype was found many times. DNA for the CDR3: TGTGCCAGCAGTGAGGGGACAGGGGATCCCGGGGAGCTGTTTTTT. Translating it yields CASSEGTGDPGELFF. This chain links TRBV2 with TRBJ2-2; the match to TRBD1 covers 10 bases. This CDR3 contains 15 residues. CDR1 SNHLY and CDR2 FYNNEI come from the germline V gene. Trimming removed 3 bases from V and 6 bases from J; junction bases left unmatched: 4.

This clonotype has at least ten counts. The chain is built from TRBV7-8 and TRBJ2-6; D is perhaps TRBD2 (6 bases). The CDR3 covers 17 residues. Germline V gene data show CDR1 as SGHVS and CDR2 as FQNEAQ. Between the trimmed V and J ends, which lost 5 bases and 0 bases, there was a span of 14 bases. Here the CDR3 reads CASSLGGFSSGANVLTF. CDR3 nucleotides: TGTGCCAGCAGCCTCGGGGGTTTTAGCTCTGGGGCCAACGTCCTGACTTTC. The full variable domain, in which reference TRBV7-8 and TRBJ2-6 provide the parts outside the CDR3, is GAGVSQSPRYKVAKRGQDVALRCDPISGHVSLFWYQQALGQGPEFLTYFQNEAQLDKSGLPSDRFFAERPEGSVSTLKIQRTQQEDSAVYLCASSLGGFSSGANVLTFGAGSRLTVL.

This clonotype was counted only a few times. The rearrangement links TRBV19 to TRBJ1-4; no firm D call. CDR3 length equals 15 residues. Looked up from germline, CDR1 is LNHDA and CDR2 is SQIVND (reference sequence). V lost 3 bases and J 0 bases, leaving 8 bases between the germline ends. The CDR3 sequence is CASSILMATNEKLFF. CDR3 coding DNA: TGTGCCAGTAGTATTTTAATGGCAACTAATGAAAAACTGTTTTTT.

There are a few counts of this clonotype. This chain uses TRBV19 with TRBJ2-5, with 9 positions matching TRBD1. The CDR3 contains 14 residues. Germline V gene lookup returns CDR1 LNHDA and CDR2 SQIVND (reference sequence). V lost 7 bases, J lost 5 bases, and 8 bases stayed unmatched. CDR3 region: CASKDRGLSETQYF. Here the CDR3 DNA reads TGTGCCAGTAAGGACAGGGGCCTTTCGGAGACCCAGTACTTC.

This clonotype has at least ten counts. CDR3 nucleotides: TGCAGTGCTAGCCCTCGGGGGGACAGGGACCTTCCTAGCACAGATACGCAGTATTTT. Translating it yields CSASPRGDRDLPSTDTQYF. The chain joins TRBV20-1 to TRBJ2-3; 9 nucleotides line up with TRBD1. CDR1 and CDR2 (germline): DFQATT, SNEGSKA (reference sequence). This CDR3 spans 19 amino acids. V lost 3 bases, J lost 0 bases, and 16 bases stayed unmatched.

This clonotype was seen at least ten times. The chain combines TRBV20-1 with TRBJ1-6; D is perhaps TRBD1 (5 bases). Trimming pared 4 bases from V and 7 bases from J, leaving 17 bases between. Germline loops: CDR1 DFQATT, CDR2 SNEGSKA (reference sequence). CDR3 length: 15 amino acids. The CDR3 bases are TGCAGTGCTATCCATTCGGGACGCCTAAATTCACCCCTCCACTTT. As protein: CSAIHSGRLNSPLHF.

The genes are TRBV20-1 and TRBJ1-3; 12 bases fit TRBD1. V dropped 6 bases and J dropped 0; count of bases not matched to a gene: 12. Germline V gene lookup returns CDR1 DFQATT and CDR2 SNEGSKA (reference sequence). The CDR3 has 18 amino acids. The CDR3 protein is CSAGRDRGLASSGNTIYF. In DNA, the CDR3 is TGCAGTGCCGGACGGGACAGGGGGCTGGCGAGCTCTGGAAACACCATATATTTT.

This clonotype was counted at least ten times. This chain uses TRBV7-8 with TRBJ1-5; D remains unclear. V lost 0 bases and J lost 6, with 15 bases in between. In germline, CDR1 is SGHVS, CDR2 FQNEAQ. CDR3 length equals 16 residues. The CDR3: CASSLARRAAGQPQHF. CDR3 in DNA: TGTGCCAGCAGCTTAGCGCGTAGGGCGGCCGGTCAGCCCCAGCATTTT.

This clonotype was counted ten times or more. The CDR3 here is CASSEAMMTGAYEQYF. The CDR3 bases are TGTGCCAGCAGCGAGGCAATGATGACAGGGGCCTACGAGCAGTACTTC. V and J are TRBV7-9 and TRBJ2-7, with 8 positions matching TRBD1. Germline-derived CDR1 and CDR2 are SEHNR and FQNEAQ (reference sequence). CDR3 length: 16 amino acids. V was pared by 5 bases and J by 2 bases, with 11 bases of the junction left unmatched.

This clonotype came up many times. The V gene is TRBV28, the J gene TRBJ2-3; 7 bases fit TRBD2. This CDR3 is 15 amino acids long. V was pared by 5 bases and J by 0 bases, with 5 bases of the junction left unmatched. From germline, CDR1 is MDHEN and CDR2 SYDVKM. The CDR3, as DNA: TGTGCCAGCAGTCAAGCGGGGTCTAGCACAGATACGCAGTATTTT. Translated, it gives CASSQAGSSTDTQYF.

J is TRBJ2-1 and V is TRBV24-1; TRBD1 agrees at 8 bases. CDR1 and CDR2 from the germline V gene are KGHDR and SFDVKD. This CDR3 spans 14 amino acids. V lost 7 bases and J lost 10; bases outside the gene matches: 11. The CDR3 protein is CATSGQGPRGEQFF. The DNA of the CDR3 is TGTGCCACCAGCGGACAGGGCCCGAGGGGAGAGCAGTTCTTC.

This clonotype showed up just a few times. One end of the junction is discordant with germline, which a read error may explain. V gene TRBV20-1 combines with J gene TRBJ2-7; D perhaps matches TRBD1 (6 bases). The CDR3 spans 12 residues. Germline CDR1 is DFQATT and CDR2 is SNEGSKA (reference sequence). CDR3 sequence: CSATGQLSEQCF. CDR3 coding DNA: TGCAGTGCAACCGGACAGCTCTCCGAGCAGTGCTTC.

This clonotype showed up just a few times. V is TRBV15 and J is TRBJ2-7, with TRBD2 matching over 11 bases. The CDR3 extends over 16 amino acids. Germline V gene data show CDR1 as LNHNV and CDR2 as YYDKDF (reference sequence). The ends lost 5 bases at V and 2 bases at J; junction bases unmatched: 8. Here the CDR3 reads CATSGGLAGSPYEQYF. The CDR3 nucleotides are TGTGCCACCAGCGGAGGACTAGCGGGCTCCCCCTACGAGCAGTACTTC.

The V gene is TRBV24-1, the J gene TRBJ2-3; TRBD2 matches at 7 bases. From germline, CDR1 is KGHDR and CDR2 SFDVKD. CDR3 size: 11 residues. The V gene end was trimmed by 7 bases and the J gene end by 6 bases; junction bases not matched to a gene: 0. DNA for the CDR3: TGTGCCACCAGACTAGCGGATACGCAGTATTTT. This sequence encodes CATRLADTQYF.